This passage covers 29 T cell receptor beta chains from one sample sequenced in a study of cytomegalovirus exposure and HLA in healthy donors. Using immunoSEQ multiplex PCR, the repertoire was profiled, and TCRdb retains in-frame clones only, with some absent. This table holds 150,000 to 170,000 clones, about 82% found once. Sequences were obtained from PBMCs. All receptors come from a human donor in good health.

The chain has TRBV27 and TRBJ2-1; tentatively, D is TRBD1 (6 bases). The V gene lost 4 bases and the J gene lost 1 base, with 8 bases spanning the gap. This CDR3 spans 14 amino acids. Germline V gives CDR1 MNHEY, CDR2 SMNVEV (reference sequence). The chain's CDR3 is CASSSQGSYNEQFF. CDR3 DNA: TGTGCCAGCAGTTCCCAGGGGTCCTACAATGAGCAGTTCTTC.

The rearrangement links TRBV5-1 to TRBJ2-3; a possible D gene is TRBD2 (5 bases). Trimming pared 4 bases from V and 4 bases from J, leaving 10 bases between. Germline-derived CDR1 and CDR2 are SGHRS and YFSETQ. CDR3 length: 13 residues. The DNA for the CDR3 is TGCGCCAGCAGCATACTAGTTTCAGATACGCAGTATTTT. Protein product: CASSILVSDTQYF.

J is TRBJ1-5 and V is TRBV27; 7 positions match TRBD1. The CDR3 sequence is 17 residues long. Germline V gene data show CDR1 as MNHEY and CDR2 as SMNVEV (reference sequence). Trimming removed 1 base from V and 4 bases from J; junction bases left unmatched: 10. This CDR3 is CASSLYGGGGSNQPQHF. DNA for the CDR3: TGTGCCAGCAGTTTATATGGAGGGGGCGGAAGTAATCAGCCCCAGCATTTT.

By sample share, this clone is large. The V call is TRBV27, the J call TRBJ1-6, with D perhaps matching TRBD1 (5 bases). Trimming took 4 bases from V and 14 from J, leaving 18 bases between them. Per germline, CDR1 MNHEY and CDR2 SMNVEV (reference sequence). The CDR3 extends over 14 amino acids. This CDR3 is CASSWGVGALSLHF. Here the CDR3 DNA reads TGTGCCAGCAGTTGGGGGGTAGGAGCGTTGTCCCTCCACTTT.

This clone occurred once. The rearrangement joins TRBV2 to TRBJ1-2; 9 bases are a match to TRBD1. Germline CDR1 SNHLY, CDR2 FYNNEI. V lost 1 base to trimming and J lost 8 bases; unmatched junction nucleotides: 14. This CDR3 region has 17 residues. The chain's CDR3 is CASSEGGQGLIQWGYTF. DNA of the CDR3: TGTGCCAGCAGTGAAGGCGGACAGGGGCTGATTCAGTGGGGCTACACCTTC. The full variable domain, rest sourced from reference TRBV2 and TRBJ1-2, is EPEVTQTPSHQVTQMGQEVILRCVPISNHLYFYWYRQILGQKVEFLVSFYNNEISEKSEIFDDQFSVERPDGSNFTLKIRSTKLEDSAMYFCASSEGGQGLIQWGYTFGSGTRLTVV.

The chain carries TRBV28 and TRBJ2-1; 9 nucleotides match TRBD2. J lost 3 bases, V lost 2 bases, and 11 bases had no gene match. Germline CDR1 MDHEN, CDR2 SYDVKM. The CDR3 consists of 18 residues. CDR3 DNA: TGTGCCAGCAGTTTAATGGTAGCGGGAGAAGGGGGCTACAATGAGCAGTTCTTC. Translation gives CASSLMVAGEGGYNEQFF. Combining the CDR3 with reference TRBV28 and TRBJ2-1 gives the whole variable domain DVKVTQSSRYLVKRTGEKVFLECVQDMDHENMFWYRQDPGLGLRLIYFSYDVKMKEKGDIPEGYSVSREKKERFSLILESASTNQTSMYLCASSLMVAGEGGYNEQFFGPGTRLTVL.

The gene calls are TRBV9 and TRBJ1-1; TRBD1 aligns across 7 bases. The V gene end was trimmed by 3 bases and the J gene end by 6 bases; junction bases not matched to a gene: 8. The CDR3 length is 14 residues. Germline CDR1 and CDR2: SGDLS and YYNGEE. CDR3: CASSAFSRGAEAFF. The CDR3 coding sequence is TGTGCCAGCAGCGCTTTCTCCAGGGGGGCTGAAGCTTTCTTT.

The rearrangement links TRBV29-1 to TRBJ2-7; maybe TRBD1 (5 bases). CDR1 is SQVTM, CDR2 ANQGSEA, per germline. The length of the CDR3 is 12 residues. V lost 5 bases to trimming and J lost 6 bases, with 14 bases between them. The CDR3 loop reads CSVLSGFVEQYF. In nucleotides, the CDR3 is TGCAGCGTTTTGTCAGGGTTTGTCGAGCAGTACTTC.

V and J are TRBV6-1 and TRBJ2-1; a weak D match, TRBD2 (6 bases). From germline, CDR1 is MNHNS and CDR2 SASEGT. With 2 bases removed from V and 9 bases from J, the gap between germline ends came to 20 bases. CDR3 length: 16 residues. For the CDR3, the DNA is TGTGCCAGCAGTGAACAACGGGGCGGGGCCCTCGCTGAGCAGTTCTTC. Translated, it gives CASSEQRGGALAEQFF.

In DNA form, the CDR3 reads TGTGCCAGCAGCCCTGGGGGCAGACTCACTAACTATGGCTACACCTTC. Translating gives CASSPGGRLTNYGYTF. The rearrangement joins TRBV14 to TRBJ1-2, with a weak D call TRBD1 (6 bases). Germline CDR1 and CDR2: SGHDN and FVKESK. The CDR3 extends over 16 amino acids. The germline V and J ends were trimmed by 4 bases and 0 bases, with 15 bases remaining between them. Based on the CDR3 plus reference TRBV14 and TRBJ1-2, the full variable domain is EAGVTQFPSHSVIEKGQTVTLRCDPISGHDNLYWYRRVMGKEIKFLLHFVKESKQDESGMPNNRFLAERTGGTYSTLKVQPAELEDSGVYFCASSPGGRLTNYGYTFGSGTRLTVV.

The chain joins TRBV2 to TRBJ1-1, with 9 bases that match TRBD1. There are 13 residues in the CDR3. The junction had 6 bases not matched to a gene; V was cut back by 2 bases and J by 11 bases. Per germline, CDR1 SNHLY and CDR2 FYNNEI. DNA for the CDR3: TGTGCCAGCAGTGAAAAGGGGGACAGGGTGGCTTTCTTT. Translated: CASSEKGDRVAFF.

This chain connects TRBV30 to TRBJ2-3; 15 bases are shared with TRBD2. CDR1 is GTSNPN and CDR2 is SVGIG in the germline V gene (reference sequence). The length of the CDR3 is 19 residues. V lost 0 bases and J lost 0; bases outside the gene matches: 7. The CDR3 region has the DNA TGTGCCTGGAGTGTACGTAGGACTAGCGGGGGGGCAAGCACAGATACGCAGTATTTT. It encodes CAWSVRRTSGGASTDTQYF.

The chain couples TRBV29-1 to TRBJ1-4, with a possible D match to TRBD1 (6 bases). This CDR3 spans 13 amino acids. Germline V gene sequence: CDR1 SQVTM, CDR2 ANQGSEA. V was pared by 6 bases and J by 1 base, with 9 bases between. The CDR3 region is CSVVQGTNEKLFF. The CDR3 nucleotides read TGCAGCGTAGTACAGGGAACTAATGAAAAACTGTTTTTT. Combining the CDR3 with reference TRBV29-1 and TRBJ1-4 gives the whole variable domain SAVISQKPSRDICQRGTSLTIQCQVDSQVTMMFWYRQQPGQSLTLIATANQGSEATYESGFVIDKFPISRPNLTFSTLTVSNMSPEDSSIYLCSVVQGTNEKLFFGSGTQLSVL.

The V gene is TRBV7-2, the J gene TRBJ2-2; 7 bases match TRBD1. Trimming removed 1 base from V and 13 bases from J; junction bases left unmatched: 18. The germline V gene encodes CDR1 SGHTA and CDR2 FQGNSA. CDR3 length equals 17 residues. Written as DNA, the CDR3 is TGTGCCAGCAGCTTAGTAAACGTCGGGACAGCCACCAGAATGCTGTTTTTT. Encoded protein: CASSLVNVGTATRMLFF. Together with reference TRBV7-2 and TRBJ2-2, the CDR3 gives the full variable domain: GAGVSQSPSNKVTEKGKDVELRCDPISGHTALYWYRQSLGQGLEFLIYFQGNSAPDKSGLPSDRFSAERTGGSVSTLTIQRTQQEDSAVYLCASSLVNVGTATRMLFFGEGSRLTVL.

The V gene is TRBV7-2, the J gene TRBJ1-1; D gene unclear. The CDR3 sequence is 14 residues long. The germline gives CDR1 SGHTA, CDR2 FQGNSA. Trimming stripped 3 bases from V and 4 bases from J, with 12 bases between. CDR3 sequence reads: CASSFLSMSTEAFF. CDR3 DNA: TGTGCCAGCAGCTTCCTCTCGATGAGCACTGAAGCTTTCTTT.

The V call is TRBV7-9, the J call TRBJ1-1, with no clear D. CDR1 is SEHNR, CDR2 FQNEAQ, per germline (reference sequence). CDR3 length: 13 amino acids. V shed 1 base and J shed 4 bases, with 7 bases lying between them. The CDR3 here is CASSLVEGTEAFF. The CDR3 DNA reads TGTGCCAGCAGCTTAGTGGAGGGCACTGAAGCTTTCTTT.

This clone was seen more than once but under ten times. Relative to the germline gene, one junction end is altered; a read error may explain this. The chain uses TRBV7-7 and TRBJ1-1, with a weak D call TRBD1 (5 bases). The CDR3 runs 13 residues. From germline, CDR1 is SSHAT and CDR2 FNYEAQ (reference sequence). The CDR3 protein is CASSLGQNTEAFF. CDR3 nucleotides: TGTGCTAGCAGCTTAGGACAGAACACTGAAGCTTTCTTT.

J is TRBJ2-3 and V is TRBV4-1; the match to TRBD2 covers 7 bases. The CDR3 is 17 residues long. Germline CDR1 and CDR2: MGHRA and YSYEKL. V dropped 1 base and J dropped 0; count of bases not matched to a gene: 7. In DNA, the CDR3 is TGCGCCAGCAGCCAAGCCATTGGCGGGGGAAGCACAGATACGCAGTATTTT. Its translation: CASSQAIGGGSTDTQYF.

The V and J genes are TRBV10-3 and TRBJ1-2, with TRBD1 matching over 8 bases. CDR3 length: 16 residues. V was clipped by 0 bases and J by 3 bases; unmatched bases: 6. Germline values: CDR1 ENHRY, CDR2 SYGVKD. The DNA for the CDR3 is TGTGCCATCAGTGAGTCGGAGCAGGGGGCGTACTATGGCTACACCTTC. Translation gives CAISESEQGAYYGYTF.

The chain is built from TRBV4-3 and TRBJ1-2; TRBD1 is a possible D gene (6 bases). The CDR3 loop spans 14 amino acids. V lost 4 bases to trimming and J lost 4 bases, with 13 bases between them. CDR1 is LGHNA, CDR2 YSLEER, per germline. CDR3 loop: CASSPFQGLYGYTF. The CDR3 DNA is TGCGCCAGCAGCCCATTTCAGGGGCTCTATGGCTACACCTTC.

V gene TRBV6-4 combines with J gene TRBJ2-1, with 7 nucleotides matching TRBD2. Germline V CDR1 and CDR2: MRHNA, SNTAGT. The CDR3 is 17 residues long. After removal of 2 bases from V and 0 bases from J, the junction contained 7 bases not matched to a gene. The CDR3 protein is CASSDEASGSSYNEQFF. The CDR3 DNA reads TGTGCCAGCAGTGACGAGGCTAGCGGTAGCTCCTACAATGAGCAGTTCTTC.

This rearrangement joins TRBV19 to TRBJ1-2; maybe TRBD1 (6 bases). V lost 5 bases and J lost 0, with 10 bases in between. The CDR3 consists of 14 residues. The germline V gene encodes CDR1 LNHDA and CDR2 SQIVND (reference sequence). CDR3 sequence: CASSPQGPNYGYTF. As DNA, the CDR3 is TGTGCCAGTAGTCCTCAGGGGCCTAACTATGGCTACACCTTC. Combining the CDR3 with reference TRBV19 and TRBJ1-2 gives the whole variable domain DGGITQSPKYLFRKEGQNVTLSCEQNLNHDAMYWYRQDPGQGLRLIYYSQIVNDFQKGDIAEGYSVSREKKESFPLTVTSAQKNPTAFYLCASSPQGPNYGYTFGSGTRLTVV.

The V gene is TRBV2, the J gene TRBJ2-1; D is unresolved. This CDR3 is 11 amino acids long. V was clipped by 2 bases and J by 8 bases, with 4 bases between them. The germline CDR1 and CDR2 sequences are SNHLY and FYNNEI. CDR3: CASSEYHEQFF. In nucleotides, the CDR3 is TGTGCCAGCAGTGAATATCATGAGCAGTTCTTC.

V and J are TRBV9 and TRBJ1-1; D is possibly TRBD1 (6 bases). The CDR3 covers 16 residues. The V gene lost 4 bases and the J gene lost 4 bases, with 20 bases spanning the gap. Germline CDR1 SGDLS, CDR2 YYNGEE. CDR3 protein: CASSLRGGGGSTEAFF. In nucleotides, the CDR3 is TGTGCCAGCAGCTTACGGGGGGGAGGGGGAAGCACTGAAGCTTTCTTT.

J is TRBJ2-7 and V is TRBV7-3; 9 nucleotides line up with TRBD1. V trimming: 5 bases; J trimming: 3 bases; junction bases outside the gene matches: 14. The CDR3 length is 17 residues. Germline CDR1 reads SGHTA; CDR2 reads FQGTGA. CDR3 in amino acids: CASSGGNPPGQGYEQYF. CDR3 nucleotides: TGTGCCAGCAGCGGTGGGAACCCCCCGGGACAGGGCTACGAGCAGTACTTC. The variable domain in full, completed from reference TRBV7-3 and TRBJ2-7, reads GAGVSQTPSNKVTEKGKYVELRCDPISGHTALYWYRQSLGQGPEFLIYFQGTGAADDSGLPNDRFFAVRPEGSVSTLKIQRTERGDSAVYLCASSGGNPPGQGYEQYFGPGTRLTVT.

V is TRBV7-2 and J is TRBJ2-7; 7 nucleotides line up with TRBD2. This CDR3 has 13 amino acids. Germline CDR1 is SGHTA and CDR2 is FQGNSA. V lost 2 bases and J lost 6; bases outside the gene matches: 4. CDR3 in amino acids: CASSLRGGSEQYF. The CDR3 region has the DNA TGTGCCAGCAGCTTACGGGGAGGGAGCGAGCAGTACTTC.

The chain employs TRBV5-4 and TRBJ2-3; 7 bases align to TRBD2. This CDR3 spans 16 amino acids. J gave up 2 bases and V 5 bases, and 11 bases lay outside the gene matches. Germline V gene data show CDR1 as SGHNT and CDR2 as YYREEE (reference sequence). The CDR3 DNA reads TGTGCCAGCAGTCTTGGGGGGGTGGCTGACACAGATACGCAGTATTTT. Amino acid sequence: CASSLGGVADTDTQYF.

The table lists this clone with a few counts. This rearrangement joins TRBV28 to TRBJ1-5; D is unresolved. The V end lost 3 bases, the J end lost 3 bases, and 3 bases lay between the germline ends. Per the germline V gene, CDR1 is MDHEN and CDR2 is SYDVKM. The CDR3 totals 12 residues. The CDR3 spells CASSFSNQPQHF. DNA for the CDR3: TGTGCCAGCAGTTTCTCCAATCAGCCCCAGCATTTT.

The rearrangement links TRBV13 to TRBJ1-6; no firm D call. This CDR3 has 13 amino acids. Germline CDR1 and CDR2: PRHDT and FYEKMQ (reference sequence). Trimming took off 5 bases at V and 11 bases at J, with 13 bases between the two ends. CDR3 residues: CASSHRSGAPLHF. The CDR3 DNA follows: TGTGCCAGCAGCCACCGCTCCGGGGCACCCCTCCACTTT.